These T cell receptor beta chains were read from a single sample in a study of technical replicates of blood from several donors. The method was immunoSEQ multiplex PCR; TCRdb's version includes in-frame clones alone and lacks a portion of them. Here the sample spans about 88,000 clones, 94% being singletons. The sequenced sample was T cells isolated from PBMCs. These receptors were taken from a human donor in good health. Each CDR3 is given with its conserved first and last residue.

v_gene	CDR3aa
TRBV6-6	CASSYLPWQGSYGYTF
TRBV7-9	CASSDSTGPYEQYF
TRBV5-4	CASSLNAQGYGYTF
TRBV5-1	CASSSPGLRNNEQFF
TRBV12-5	CASGLTSGFYATGELFF
TRBV7-2	CASSLDTSASYEQYF
TRBV4-1	CASSHPGLAGGPGYNEQFF
TRBV27	CASRNSGQGGDTQYF
TRBV19	CASTPDRGYNEQFF
TRBV7-2	CASSLVVALTEAFF